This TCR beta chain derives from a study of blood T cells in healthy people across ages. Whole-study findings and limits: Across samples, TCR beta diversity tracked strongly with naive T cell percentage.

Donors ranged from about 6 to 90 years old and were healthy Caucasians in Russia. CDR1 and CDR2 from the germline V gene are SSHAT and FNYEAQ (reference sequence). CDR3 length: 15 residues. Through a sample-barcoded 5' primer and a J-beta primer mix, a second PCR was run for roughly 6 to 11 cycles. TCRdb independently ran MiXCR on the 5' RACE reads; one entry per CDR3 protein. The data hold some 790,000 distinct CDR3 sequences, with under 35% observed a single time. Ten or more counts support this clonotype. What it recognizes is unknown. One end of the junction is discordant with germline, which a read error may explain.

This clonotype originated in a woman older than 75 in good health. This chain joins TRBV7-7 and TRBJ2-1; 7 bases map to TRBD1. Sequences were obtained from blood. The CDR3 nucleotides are TGTGCTAGCAGCTCTGAGGCCAGGGGGTTGGGTGAGCAGTTCTTC. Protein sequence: CASSSEARGLGEQFF.